These 27 T cell receptor beta chains originate from one sample sequenced in a study of blood T cell repertoires in COVID-19. Assay: immunoSEQ multiplex PCR; the TCRdb copy retains only in-frame clones and omits some. This table holds under 250,000 clones, roughly 84% found once. The sequenced material came from peripheral blood. Every receptor here comes from a man aged 50 to 60 with active or convalescent COVID-19.

The chain carries TRBV5-1 and TRBJ1-1; 8 positions match TRBD1. The V and J ends lost 3 bases and 7 bases, in that order; junction bases with no gene match: 8. Germline CDR1 is SGHRS and CDR2 is YFSETQ. This CDR3 is 14 amino acids long. Written as DNA, the CDR3 is TGCGCCAGCAGCTCGACAGGACAGGGTAATGAAGCTTTCTTT. Its translation: CASSSTGQGNEAFF.

This chain uses TRBV5-5 with TRBJ2-2, with 7 bases matching TRBD1. The CDR3 is made up of 15 amino acids. The germline CDR1 and CDR2 sequences are SGHKS and YYEKEE (reference sequence). Trimming at V came to 3 bases and at J to 4 bases, leaving 6 bases not matched to a gene. CDR3 region: CASSSTGMGTGELFF. Written as DNA, the CDR3 is TGTGCCAGCAGCTCGACAGGGATGGGCACCGGGGAGCTGTTTTTT.

The rearrangement joins TRBV29-1 to TRBJ1-5; D is unresolved. CDR1 and CDR2 from the germline V gene are SQVTM and ANQGSEA. V lost 5 bases and J 3 bases, leaving 11 bases between the germline ends. The CDR3 runs 13 residues. The CDR3 nucleotides read TGCAGCGTTTCGGCAGGATTCAATCAGCCCCAGCATTTT. Its protein is CSVSAGFNQPQHF.

This chain uses TRBV7-9 with TRBJ1-2; D is unresolved. Germline CDR1 is SEHNR and CDR2 is FQNEAQ (reference sequence). Trimming shortened V by 2 bases and J by 7 bases, and 20 bases separated the two germline ends. CDR3 size: 16 residues. This chain's CDR3 is CASSLLFYAVRSGYTF. In DNA form, the CDR3 reads TGTGCCAGCAGCTTACTCTTTTACGCGGTACGGAGTGGCTACACCTTC. Variable domain in full (rest from reference TRBV7-9 and TRBJ1-2): DTGVSQNPRHKITKRGQNVTFRCDPISEHNRLYWYRQTLGQGPEFLTYFQNEAQLEKSRLLSDRFSAERPKGSFSTLEIQRTEQGDSAMYLCASSLLFYAVRSGYTFGSGTRLTVV.

This chain links TRBV28 with TRBJ2-1; TRBD2 might be the D (6 bases). The CDR3 covers 21 residues. The ends were cut back, 8 bases at V and 0 bases at J, with 32 bases in the middle. Germline assignment: CDR1 MDHEN and CDR2 SYDVKM. CDR3 nucleotides: TGTGCCAGCGAATATGTTACTGTGTTCGCGGGGTCCTCGAGCTCCTACAATGAGCAGTTCTTC. Residues: CASEYVTVFAGSSSSYNEQFF.

The chain has TRBV6-5 and TRBJ1-2; 7 nucleotides agree with TRBD1. This CDR3 is built from 14 residues. After removal of 0 bases from V and 7 bases from J, the junction contained 5 bases not matched to a gene. The germline CDR1 and CDR2 sequences are MNHEY and SVGAGI. CDR3: CASSYSVGGGGYTF. The CDR3 DNA follows: TGTGCCAGCAGTTACTCGGTAGGGGGCGGTGGCTACACCTTC.

The chain carries TRBV19 and TRBJ1-1, with D possibly TRBD1 on 5 matching bases. Germline V gene lookup returns CDR1 LNHDA and CDR2 SQIVND (reference sequence). The CDR3 is made up of 14 amino acids. Trimming left V 0 bases short and J 9 bases short, with 14 bases between. CDR3 sequence (DNA): TGTGCCAGTAGTATAGATCAAGGGGAATCAAAAGCTTTCTTT. It specifies CASSIDQGESKAFF.

This clone showed up just once. The chain links TRBV28 to TRBJ1-6; the match to TRBD1 covers 11 bases. This CDR3 comprises 14 residues. V trimming: 5 bases; J trimming: 9 bases; junction bases outside the gene matches: 3. CDR1 and CDR2 from the germline V gene are MDHEN and SYDVKM. The CDR3 protein is CASSRTGGGSPLHF. Here the CDR3 DNA reads TGTGCCAGCAGTAGGACAGGGGGCGGTTCACCCCTCCACTTT.

This chain connects TRBV10-3 to TRBJ1-1; TRBD1 is a possible D gene (5 bases). This CDR3 region has 12 residues. The V and J ends lost 3 bases and 9 bases respectively, with 11 bases between them. Germline V gene sequence: CDR1 ENHRY, CDR2 SYGVKD. The CDR3 bases are TGTGCCATCAGTGACCCCTCAGGGAAAGCTTTCTTT. Translation gives CAISDPSGKAFF.

The V call is TRBV6-2 or TRBV6-3, the J call TRBJ2-5; 7 nucleotides align to TRBD1. The germline CDR1 and CDR2 sequences are MNHEY and SVGEGT. The CDR3 contains 16 residues. The J segment lost 4 bases and the V segment lost 4 bases, leaving 12 bases of the junction unmatched. The CDR3 reads CASSSLRQGRGETQYF. For the CDR3, the DNA is TGTGCCAGCAGTTCCCTTCGACAGGGCCGGGGAGAGACCCAGTACTTC.

The V and J genes are TRBV25-1 and TRBJ1-1; D is uncertain. Germline V gene lookup returns CDR1 MGHDK and CDR2 SYGVNS. V was trimmed by 10 bases and J by 0 bases, leaving 6 bases between them. The CDR3 runs to 11 residues. CDR3 protein: CATIMNTEAFF. CDR3 sequence (DNA): TGTGCCACCATCATGAACACTGAAGCTTTCTTT.

The chain combines TRBV11-2 with TRBJ2-1; D possibly corresponds to TRBD2 (6 bases). V lost 3 bases and J 5 bases, leaving 14 bases between the germline ends. The CDR3 totals 15 residues. The V gene's germline CDR1 is SGHAT and CDR2 FQNNGV. The CDR3 bases are TGTGCCAGCAGCTTGGGGCGGGGACGGAACAATGAGCAGTTCTTC. This translates into CASSLGRGRNNEQFF.

This chain joins TRBV6-2 or TRBV6-3 and TRBJ2-5; no definite D call. Germline loops: CDR1 MNHEY, CDR2 SVGEGT. CDR3 size: 13 residues. The germline V and J ends were trimmed by 6 bases and 2 bases, with 10 bases remaining between them. The CDR3 sequence: CASSRLRQETQYF. The DNA of the CDR3 is TGTGCCAGCAGCCGACTTCGTCAAGAGACCCAGTACTTC.

This rearrangement joins TRBV12-5 to TRBJ2-3; 9 positions match TRBD2. The CDR3 totals 14 residues. CDR1 and CDR2 from the germline V gene are LGHNT and FRNRAP. The V and J ends lost 7 bases and 3 bases, in that order; junction bases with no gene match: 5. The CDR3 region is CASAGRGGTDTQYF. Written as DNA, the CDR3 is TGTGCTAGTGCAGGGCGGGGGGGAACAGATACGCAGTATTTT.

The J gene is TRBJ2-3, the V gene TRBV7-2; perhaps TRBD2 as D (6 bases). The CDR3 sequence is 17 residues long. V dropped 2 bases and J dropped 0 bases, with 15 bases sitting between them. Germline V gene sequence: CDR1 SGHTA, CDR2 FQGNSA. CDR3 nucleotides: TGTGCCAGCAGCTTACGAGGTGCGGGGATTAGCACAGATACGCAGTATTTT. Its translation: CASSLRGAGISTDTQYF. The entire variable domain, with the rest obtained from reference TRBV7-2 and TRBJ2-3, is as follows: GAGVSQSPSNKVTEKGKDVELRCDPISGHTALYWYRQSLGQGLEFLIYFQGNSAPDKSGLPSDRFSAERTGGSVSTLTIQRTQQEDSAVYLCASSLRGAGISTDTQYFGPGTRLTVL.

This clone appeared a single time. The chain is built from TRBV27 and TRBJ2-4; maybe TRBD1 (8 bases). This CDR3 spans 13 amino acids. Per germline, CDR1 MNHEY and CDR2 SMNVEV (reference sequence). With 9 bases removed from V and 8 bases from J, the gap between germline ends came to 17 bases. CDR3 bases: TGTGCCAGTACAGGGGGGGTAGAGGACATTCAGTACTTC. Residues: CASTGGVEDIQYF.

CDR3 loop: CASSEGPGYPGLSVEQYF. CDR3 in DNA: TGTGCCAGCAGTGAAGGCCCAGGCTACCCTGGGTTATCGGTCGAGCAGTACTTC. The chain is built from TRBV6-1 and TRBJ2-7; the D is unclear. The CDR3 loop spans 18 amino acids. V lost 1 base, J lost 6 bases, and 25 bases lay in between. The germline gives CDR1 MNHNS, CDR2 SASEGT.

The rearrangement joins TRBV12-3 or TRBV12-4 to TRBJ2-3; 10 bases fit TRBD2. With 6 bases clipped from V and 7 bases from J, the junction kept 4 bases outside the gene matches. The CDR3 covers 13 residues. As DNA, the CDR3 is TGTGCCAGCAGCGGGGGACTAGCGAATACGCAGTATTTT. This translates into CASSGGLANTQYF.

This sequence joins TRBV19 and TRBJ1-1; no firm D call. CDR3 length: 15 amino acids. The V gene lost 5 bases and the J gene lost 0 bases, with 13 bases spanning the gap. CDR1 LNHDA and CDR2 SQIVND come from the germline V gene (reference sequence). The CDR3 DNA reads TGTGCCAGTAGTCCAAAGAGGGCCATGAACACTGAAGCTTTCTTT. It codes for CASSPKRAMNTEAFF.

The chain carries TRBV6-5 and TRBJ2-3; maybe TRBD1 (6 bases). The germline V and J ends were trimmed by 9 bases and 0 bases, with 13 bases remaining between them. The CDR3 is made up of 14 amino acids. Germline lookup yields CDR1 MNHEY and CDR2 SVGAGI. The chain's CDR3 is CASNLRGSTDTQYF. The CDR3 DNA reads as TGTGCCAGTAACCTCAGGGGAAGCACAGATACGCAGTATTTT.

The CDR3 here is CASSFSGEPGELFF. Here the CDR3 DNA reads TGTGCCAGCAGCTTCTCGGGGGAGCCCGGGGAGCTGTTTTTT. The chain links TRBV7-2 to TRBJ2-2; tentative D call: TRBD2 (6 bases). Germline-derived CDR1 and CDR2 are SGHTA and FQGNSA. The CDR3 runs to 14 residues. With 3 bases removed from V and 6 bases from J, the gap between germline ends came to 11 bases.

The rearrangement links TRBV7-9 to TRBJ1-2, with 7 bases that match TRBD1. Germline CDR1 and CDR2: SEHNR and FQNEAQ (reference sequence). The J segment lost 3 bases and the V segment lost 5 bases, leaving 9 bases of the junction unmatched. CDR3 length equals 15 residues. DNA for the CDR3: TGTGCCAGCAGCCCGAACAGGGGAATGGACTATGGCTACACCTTC. Translated, it gives CASSPNRGMDYGYTF.

The rearrangement joins TRBV19 to TRBJ1-5; D may be TRBD1 (5 bases). Per the germline V gene, CDR1 is LNHDA and CDR2 is SQIVND (reference sequence). V was shortened by 3 bases and J by 4 bases, with 13 bases between the two germline ends. There are 15 residues in the CDR3. The CDR3 DNA follows: TGTGCCAGTAGTATGTTACAGGCCTATAATCAGCCCCAGCATTTT. Translation: CASSMLQAYNQPQHF. Full variable domain (outside the CDR3, taken from reference TRBV19 and TRBJ1-5): DGGITQSPKYLFRKEGQNVTLSCEQNLNHDAMYWYRQDPGQGLRLIYYSQIVNDFQKGDIAEGYSVSREKKESFPLTVTSAQKNPTAFYLCASSMLQAYNQPQHFGDGTRLSIL.

The rearrangement links TRBV27 to TRBJ1-2, with 7 nucleotides matching TRBD1. Germline CDR1 reads MNHEY; CDR2 reads SMNVEV (reference sequence). The CDR3 length is 15 residues. With V trimmed by 3 bases and J by 0 bases, 4 bases remained unmatched. The CDR3 spells CASSFAQGANYGYTF. The CDR3 DNA reads TGTGCCAGCAGTTTCGCCCAGGGGGCTAACTATGGCTACACCTTC.

This clone was observed a single time. The chain links TRBV3-1 (or the pseudogene TRBV3-2) to TRBJ1-1; the D gene is possibly TRBD1 (5 bases). The CDR3 extends over 15 amino acids. Germline V gives CDR1 LGHDT, CDR2 YNNKEL (reference sequence). V lost 1 base to trimming and J lost 4 bases, with 13 bases between them. DNA for the CDR3: TGTGCCAGCAGCCAAGGCCGGTGGAGGGGCACTGAAGCTTTCTTT. It translates to CASSQGRWRGTEAFF.

This chain links TRBV24-1 with TRBJ1-5; 10 bases are shared with TRBD1. The V segment lost 1 base and the J segment 3 bases; nucleotides outside the gene matches: 5. From germline, CDR1 is KGHDR and CDR2 SFDVKD. The CDR3 sequence is 17 residues long. The CDR3 protein is CATSDFRDRGPNQPQHF. CDR3 bases: TGTGCCACCAGTGATTTCCGGGACAGGGGACCCAATCAGCCCCAGCATTTT.

V and J are TRBV6-5 and TRBJ2-1, with 8 bases matching TRBD1. The CDR3 has 16 amino acids. Germline assignment: CDR1 MNHEY and CDR2 SVGAGI. V lost 2 bases, J lost 7 bases, and 10 bases stayed unmatched. CDR3 sequence: CASSYRATGVENEQFF. CDR3 in DNA: TGTGCCAGCAGTTACAGGGCGACAGGGGTTGAGAATGAGCAGTTCTTC.